Following are 21 T cell receptor beta chains from one sample sequenced in a study of beta chain features in type 1 diabetes. The investigators reverse transcribed all of the isolated RNA, so they sequenced expressed TCRB transcripts. This table comes from immunoSEQ multiplex PCR, and its TCRdb copy is limited to in-frame clones, with some not included. This table holds over 150,000 clones, over 6% found once. Findings and limits, study-wide: TCRB CDR3 length was moderately but significantly reduced in all four CD4+ subsets of Type 1 diabetes patients.

Antigens for these TCRs are unknown. The specimen was central memory CD4+ T cells from blood. The receptors stem from a man aged 18-30 years with type 1 diabetes.

A few counts support this clone. The V and J genes are TRBV27 and TRBJ2-1; D may be TRBD2 (5 bases). Trimming shortened V by 7 bases and J by 7 bases, and 26 bases separated the two germline ends. The CDR3 totals 17 residues. Germline CDR1 reads MNHEY; CDR2 reads SMNVEV (reference sequence). CDR3 sequence reads: CASNPTPSLKPGNEQFF. The DNA of the CDR3 is TGTGCCAGCAACCCCACCCCTAGCCTTAAGCCTGGGAATGAGCAGTTCTTC.

This clone was seen a few times. The junction differs from germline at one of its ends, possibly a read error. This chain joins TRBV7-9 and TRBJ2-1, with 9 bases that match TRBD1. CDR1 is SEHNR and CDR2 is FQNEAQ in the germline V gene (reference sequence). This CDR3 comprises 12 residues. Written as DNA, the CDR3 is TGTGCCAGCAGTCGACAGGGGGGATTTAAGGTCTTC. Residues: CASSRQGGFKVF.

As concerns this clone: The same CDR3 also results from other DNA sequences found in this sample. The chain couples TRBV7-2 to TRBJ2-7; 8 positions match TRBD1. The ends lost 3 bases at V and 0 bases at J; junction bases unmatched: 1. The germline V gene encodes CDR1 SGHTA and CDR2 FQGNSA. The CDR3 length is 14 residues. The CDR3: CASSLGTGSYEQYF. In DNA form, the CDR3 reads TGTGCCAGCAGCTTGGGGACAGGCTCCTACGAGCAGTACTTC.

The chain recombines TRBV2 with TRBJ2-5; D gene uncertain. Germline CDR1 reads SNHLY; CDR2 reads FYNNEI. The CDR3 runs 12 residues. V was cut by 6 bases and J by 2 bases, with 7 bases left in between. Here the CDR3 DNA reads TGTGCCAGCAGGGTAGTACAAGAGACCCAGTACTTC. This codes for CASRVVQETQYF.

This rearrangement joins TRBV9 to TRBJ1-4; 8 nucleotides line up with TRBD1. V trimming: 4 bases; J trimming: 8 bases; junction bases outside the gene matches: 7. The CDR3 loop spans 14 amino acids. CDR1 is SGDLS, CDR2 YYNGEE, per germline. For the CDR3, the DNA is TGTGCCAGCAGCAAAGGACAGGGCCGGGAAAAACTGTTTTTT. This sequence encodes CASSKGQGREKLFF.

This clone showed up just a few times. V is TRBV28 and J is TRBJ2-5; TRBD1 matches at 9 bases. This CDR3 has 15 residues. Germline V gene sequence: CDR1 MDHEN, CDR2 SYDVKM. The J segment lost 1 base and the V segment lost 5 bases, leaving 5 bases of the junction unmatched. The CDR3 DNA is TGTGCCAGCAGTGGGACAGGGCTACCCCAAGAGACCCAGTACTTC. Translation gives CASSGTGLPQETQYF.

This rearrangement joins TRBV19 to TRBJ2-7; 7 positions match TRBD2. The CDR3 runs 16 residues. V was pared by 0 bases and J by 3 bases, with 8 bases of the junction left unmatched. Looked up from germline, CDR1 is LNHDA and CDR2 is SQIVND (reference sequence). CDR3 sequence: CASSIEGGSVGYEQYF. As DNA, the CDR3 is TGTGCCAGTAGTATAGAAGGCGGGAGCGTAGGCTACGAGCAGTACTTC.

The genes are TRBV2 and TRBJ2-3; TRBD1 is a possible D gene (6 bases). Per the germline V gene, CDR1 is SNHLY and CDR2 is FYNNEI. This CDR3 comprises 11 residues. The V end lost 8 bases, the J end lost 9 bases, and 12 bases lay between the germline ends. The CDR3 loop reads CASGRQATQYF. DNA of the CDR3: TGTGCCAGCGGTAGACAGGCCACGCAGTATTTT.

There are many counts of this clone. The chain employs TRBV7-2 and TRBJ1-3; no reliable D call. Germline CDR1 reads SGHTA; CDR2 reads FQGNSA. Trimming took off 2 bases at V and 3 bases at J, with 14 bases between the two ends. The CDR3 is 16 amino acids. This CDR3 is CASSLRNPGGGNTIYF. As DNA, the CDR3 is TGTGCCAGCAGCTTACGGAATCCGGGAGGTGGAAACACCATATATTTT.

This clone was detected a few times. The J gene is TRBJ1-5, the V gene TRBV18; D uncertain. This CDR3 has 15 amino acids. V was cut by 3 bases and J by 5 bases, with 14 bases left in between. Looked up from germline, CDR1 is KGHSH and CDR2 is LQKENI. The DNA for the CDR3 is TGTGCCAGCTCACCCTCCGGAGGAGCTTATCAGCCCCAGCATTTT. It codes for CASSPSGGAYQPQHF.

This clone turned up a few times. The genes are TRBV7-9 and TRBJ1-2; TRBD1 agrees at 11 bases. After removal of 5 bases from V and 4 bases from J, the junction contained 3 bases not matched to a gene. There are 14 residues in the CDR3. The germline V gene encodes CDR1 SEHNR and CDR2 FQNEAQ (reference sequence). CDR3 region: CASSPGQGAYGYTF. CDR3 bases: TGTGCCAGCAGCCCAGGACAGGGGGCCTATGGCTACACCTTC.

This clone was picked up a small number of times. This rearrangement joins TRBV11-2 to TRBJ2-7; the match to TRBD2 covers 8 bases. V lost 0 bases and J lost 6; bases outside the gene matches: 4. The CDR3 totals 14 residues. Germline lookup yields CDR1 SGHAT and CDR2 FQNNGV. For the CDR3, the DNA is TGTGCCAGCAGCTTAGAGCCGGGAGGGCGCGAGCAGTACTTC. It codes for CASSLEPGGREQYF.

The V and J genes are TRBV4-2 and TRBJ2-3; 12 bases match TRBD1. From germline, CDR1 is LGHNA and CDR2 YNFKEQ. The junction had 4 bases not matched to a gene; V was cut back by 0 bases and J by 3 bases. CDR3 length: 17 residues. The CDR3 region is CASSQDKGQGATDTQYF. The CDR3 DNA follows: TGTGCCAGCAGCCAAGATAAGGGACAGGGGGCGACAGATACGCAGTATTTT.

The gene calls are TRBV13 and TRBJ2-2, with 7 bases identical to TRBD1. Trimming at V came to 5 bases and at J to 5 bases, leaving 2 bases not matched to a gene. This CDR3 contains 13 residues. Germline V gene data show CDR1 as PRHDT and CDR2 as FYEKMQ (reference sequence). CDR3 protein: CASSNRGTGELFF. Written as DNA, the CDR3 is TGTGCCAGCAGCAACAGGGGAACCGGGGAGCTGTTTTTT. The full variable domain, in which reference TRBV13 and TRBJ2-2 provide the parts outside the CDR3, is AAGVIQSPRHLIKEKRETATLKCYPIPRHDTVYWYQQGPGQDPQFLISFYEKMQSDKGSIPDRFSAQQFSDYHSELNMSSLELGDSALYFCASSNRGTGELFFGEGSRLTVL.

The chain uses TRBV30 and TRBJ1-6; perhaps TRBD1 as D (5 bases). Trimming removed 2 bases from V and 11 bases from J, with 13 bases in between. The CDR3 sequence is 13 residues long. In germline, CDR1 is GTSNPN, CDR2 SVGIG (reference sequence). This CDR3 reads CAWSREGRTPLHF. The CDR3 DNA sequence: TGTGCCTGGAGTCGGGAGGGGAGAACACCCCTCCACTTT.

In this sample, this clone turned up a few times. The CDR3 DNA is TGTGCCAGTAGTATAGACAGGACTGGGGCCAACGTCCTGACTTTC. Translating gives CASSIDRTGANVLTF. The chain carries TRBV19 and TRBJ2-6; D ambiguous. Per germline, CDR1 LNHDA and CDR2 SQIVND (reference sequence). V lost 0 bases, J lost 2 bases, and 5 bases lay in between. This CDR3 has 15 amino acids.

This clone was counted only a few times. The chain carries TRBV18 and TRBJ1-1, with D perhaps TRBD1 (6 bases). The germline V and J ends were trimmed by 1 base and 3 bases, with 9 bases remaining between them. From germline, CDR1 is KGHSH and CDR2 LQKENI. CDR3 size: 14 residues. The CDR3: CASSPRGQDTEAFF. CDR3 in DNA: TGTGCCAGCTCACCACGGGGGCAGGACACTGAAGCTTTCTTT.

In its sample, this clone was seen a few times. The chain is built from TRBV18 and TRBJ1-2, with D tentatively TRBD1 (5 bases). The ends were cut back, 4 bases at V and 3 bases at J, with 12 bases in the middle. The CDR3 consists of 14 residues. Looked up from germline, CDR1 is KGHSH and CDR2 is LQKENI. The CDR3 is CASSRGEMDYGYTF. CDR3 DNA: TGTGCCAGCTCACGGGGCGAAATGGACTATGGCTACACCTTC.

This chain connects TRBV18 to TRBJ2-6; 7 bases are a match to TRBD1. This CDR3 has 18 residues. The V and J ends lost 4 bases and 0 bases, in that order; junction bases with no gene match: 9. The germline V gene has CDR1 KGHSH and CDR2 LQKENI. The CDR3 region is CASSHDRDVSSGANVLTF. In nucleotides, the CDR3 is TGTGCCAGCTCACACGACAGGGACGTGTCCTCTGGGGCCAACGTCCTGACTTTC.

The table lists this clone with a few counts. The chain is built from TRBV28 and TRBJ2-7, with a tentative D call TRBD2 (5 bases). The ends were cut back, 6 bases at V and 6 bases at J, with 15 bases in the middle. Germline loops: CDR1 MDHEN, CDR2 SYDVKM. The CDR3 totals 13 residues. The CDR3 DNA reads TGTGCCAGCAGCCAAGACGGACTTTCCGAGCAGTACTTC. It codes for CASSQDGLSEQYF.

The chain has TRBV9 and TRBJ2-1; the D gene is possibly TRBD1 (5 bases). Trimming took 0 bases from V and 8 from J, leaving 15 bases between them. The germline V gene encodes CDR1 SGDLS and CDR2 YYNGEE. This CDR3 spans 15 amino acids. CDR3 in amino acids: CASSVGQSLEYEQFF. The DNA for the CDR3 is TGTGCCAGCAGCGTAGGACAGTCCCTTGAGTATGAGCAGTTCTTC.